The 26 T cell receptor beta chains below come from one sample, sequenced in a study of T cell responses to AZD1222 COVID-19 vaccine. Clones were read by immunoSEQ multiplex PCR, and TCRdb kept only the in-frame ones, dropping some. The profile shows 120,000 or so clones, 70% to 90% of them singletons. Sequenced material: peripheral blood, taken on day 0 of AZD1222 vaccination. These receptor sequences come from an adult in good health.

The V gene is TRBV24-1, the J gene TRBJ2-5; possibly TRBD1 or TRBD2 for D (6 bases each). The CDR3 runs to 16 residues. Germline CDR1 KGHDR, CDR2 SFDVKD. Trimming took 1 base from V and 1 from J, leaving 12 bases between them. The CDR3 loop is CATSDFKEGGQETQYF. Written as DNA, the CDR3 is TGTGCCACCAGTGATTTCAAGGAGGGGGGCCAAGAGACCCAGTACTTC.

The chain carries TRBV9 and TRBJ1-3; D gene uncertain. The CDR3 is made up of 14 amino acids. Germline-derived CDR1 and CDR2 are SGDLS and YYNGEE. Trimming removed 4 bases from V and 0 bases from J, with 8 bases in between. The CDR3 DNA follows: TGTGCCAGCAGCTCAGAGCCCTCTGGAAACACCATATATTTT. Its protein is CASSSEPSGNTIYF.

The rearrangement joins TRBV11-2 to TRBJ1-1; D is unclear. This CDR3 has 12 residues. Germline CDR1 reads SGHAT; CDR2 reads FQNNGV. Trimming pared 0 bases from V and 9 bases from J, leaving 8 bases between. The CDR3, as DNA: TGTGCCAGCAGCTTAGACTCCCTCCAAGCTTTCTTT. This gives the protein CASSLDSLQAFF.

This chain connects TRBV3-1 (or the pseudogene TRBV3-2) to TRBJ2-7; D remains ambiguous. The CDR3 consists of 11 residues. The V end lost 5 bases, the J end lost 0 bases, and 2 bases lay between the germline ends. The germline V gene encodes CDR1 LGHDT and CDR2 YNNKEL (reference sequence). For the CDR3, the DNA is TGTGCCAGCAGCTACTCCTACGAGCAGTACTTC. It is translated as CASSYSYEQYF.

This chain uses TRBV23-1 with TRBJ2-3; D perhaps matches TRBD2 (6 bases). TRBV23-1 counts as an open reading frame of uncertain function. The CDR3 runs 15 residues. Between the trimmed V and J ends, which lost 0 bases and 3 bases, there was a span of 10 bases. The CDR3 sequence is CASSQSLEGTDTQYF. The CDR3 DNA is TGCGCCAGCAGTCAATCGTTGGAGGGAACAGATACGCAGTATTTT.

The J gene is TRBJ2-2, the V gene TRBV9; D unresolved. Germline V gene sequence: CDR1 SGDLS, CDR2 YYNGEE. Trimming stripped 0 bases from V and 3 bases from J, with 9 bases between. The CDR3 length is 15 residues. The CDR3 region is CASSVEVRYTGELFF. The CDR3 nucleotides are TGTGCCAGCAGCGTAGAGGTGAGGTACACCGGGGAGCTGTTTTTT.

The chain couples TRBV28 to TRBJ2-1; D is uncertain. The CDR3 runs 13 residues. Per the germline V gene, CDR1 is MDHEN and CDR2 is SYDVKM. V lost 5 bases and J 13 bases, leaving 18 bases between the germline ends. Here the CDR3 reads CASSPPADSIQFF. CDR3 coding DNA: TGTGCCAGCAGTCCCCCCGCAGATAGCATCCAGTTCTTC. The full variable domain, its missing parts supplied by reference TRBV28 and TRBJ2-1, is DVKVTQSSRYLVKRTGEKVFLECVQDMDHENMFWYRQDPGLGLRLIYFSYDVKMKEKGDIPEGYSVSREKKERFSLILESASTNQTSMYLCASSPPADSIQFFGPGTRLTVL.

The V gene is TRBV15, the J gene TRBJ2-7, with D possibly being TRBD1 or TRBD2 (5 bases each). CDR1 and CDR2 from the germline V gene are LNHNV and YYDKDF (reference sequence). The CDR3 is 17 amino acids. V was trimmed by 0 bases and J by 0 bases, leaving 15 bases between them. The CDR3 here is CATSRDRGTKVSYEQYF. Written as DNA, the CDR3 is TGTGCCACCAGCAGAGATCGGGGCACCAAAGTCTCCTACGAGCAGTACTTC.

This clone was detected only once. V gene TRBV23-1 combines with J gene TRBJ1-1; D remains ambiguous. TRBV23-1 is recorded as an ORF, its role being uncertain. The CDR3 sequence is 13 residues long. V lost 9 bases, J lost 5 bases, and 16 bases lay in between. CDR3 region: CARLANRWTEAFF. CDR3 nucleotide sequence: TGCGCCAGATTGGCTAATCGCTGGACTGAAGCTTTCTTT.

CDR3 residues: CASRTQTAASYEQYF. The CDR3 coding sequence is TGTGCCAGTAGGACCCAGACAGCGGCCTCCTACGAGCAGTACTTC. The V gene is TRBV19, the J gene TRBJ2-7; D might be TRBD1 or TRBD2, each matching 5 bases. The CDR3 is 15 amino acids. Germline V gene data show CDR1 as LNHDA and CDR2 as SQIVND (reference sequence). V gave up 6 bases and J gave up 0 bases, with 15 bases separating them.

The chain employs TRBV28 and TRBJ1-5; a weak D match, TRBD1 (5 bases). Germline V gene sequence: CDR1 MDHEN, CDR2 SYDVKM. CDR3 length equals 16 residues. Between the trimmed V and J ends, which lost 5 bases and 7 bases, there was a span of 21 bases. CDR3 sequence (DNA): TGTGCCAGCAGTCCGGGGCCAGCCCACCGTGGACAGCCCCAGCATTTT. It codes for CASSPGPAHRGQPQHF.

This clone turned up a few times. V is TRBV30 and J is TRBJ2-7, with TRBD2 identical over 10 bases. There are 16 residues in the CDR3. Germline V gene sequence: CDR1 GTSNPN, CDR2 SVGIG (reference sequence). Trimming took 0 bases from V and 2 from J; bases not matched to a gene: 7. CDR3 sequence (DNA): TGTGCCTGGAGTGTGGGTCTAGCGGGAGCTACCTACGAGCAGTACTTC. Translating gives CAWSVGLAGATYEQYF.

The count of this clone is one. The chain couples TRBV24-1 to TRBJ1-4; tentatively, D is TRBD1 (5 bases). The germline V gene has CDR1 KGHDR and CDR2 SFDVKD. V gave up 4 bases and J gave up 2 bases, with 7 bases separating them. This CDR3 has 14 amino acids. The CDR3 is CATSEGVTNEKLFF. In nucleotides, the CDR3 is TGTGCCACCAGTGAGGGGGTGACTAATGAAAAACTGTTTTTT.

The chain couples TRBV9 to TRBJ2-3; TRBD1 matches at 12 bases. CDR1 SGDLS and CDR2 YYNGEE come from the germline V gene. V lost 2 bases and J lost 4; bases outside the gene matches: 2. The CDR3 spans 15 residues. DNA for the CDR3: TGTGCCAGCAGCGTGGGGACAGGGGGCGCAGATACGCAGTATTTT. This gives the protein CASSVGTGGADTQYF. The complete variable domain, with remaining parts taken from reference TRBV9 and TRBJ2-3, reads DSGVTQTPKHLITATGQRVTLRCSPRSGDLSVYWYQQSLDQGLQFLIQYYNGEERAKGNILERFSAQQFPDLHSELNLSSLELGDSALYFCASSVGTGGADTQYFGPGTRLTVL.

This chain links TRBV7-9 with TRBJ1-1; the match to TRBD1 covers 7 bases. Germline V gives CDR1 SEHNR, CDR2 FQNEAQ (reference sequence). V lost 1 base, J lost 1 base, and 6 bases stayed unmatched. The CDR3 is 16 residues long. The CDR3 region is CASSLEQGWKNTEAFF. The CDR3, as DNA: TGTGCCAGCAGCTTAGAACAGGGGTGGAAGAACACTGAAGCTTTCTTT. The full variable domain, with the rest looked up from reference TRBV7-9 and TRBJ1-1, is DTGVSQNPRHKITKRGQNVTFRCDPISEHNRLYWYRQTLGQGPEFLTYFQNEAQLEKSRLLSDRFSAERPKGSFSTLEIQRTEQGDSAMYLCASSLEQGWKNTEAFFGQGTRLTVV.

The chain carries TRBV6-2 or TRBV6-3 and TRBJ2-7; D not resolved. CDR3 size: 11 residues. V lost 5 bases to trimming and J lost 4 bases, with 6 bases between them. The germline CDR1 and CDR2 sequences are MNHEY and SVGEGT. This CDR3 reads CASSQSYEQYF. The CDR3 DNA reads as TGTGCCAGCAGTCAAAGTTACGAGCAGTACTTC.

CDR3 loop: CASSVFIAQADAEAFF. In DNA, the CDR3 is TGTGCCAGCAGTGTATTTATAGCGCAGGCCGATGCTGAAGCTTTCTTT. The chain is built from TRBV6-1 and TRBJ1-1; D unresolved. V was cut by 4 bases and J by 6 bases, with 21 bases left in between. Germline V gene data show CDR1 as MNHNS and CDR2 as SASEGT. The CDR3 has 16 amino acids.

V gene TRBV28 combines with J gene TRBJ2-7; D is perhaps TRBD2 (6 bases). V lost 6 bases and J 4 bases, leaving 13 bases between the germline ends. The CDR3 has 13 residues. The germline V gene encodes CDR1 MDHEN and CDR2 SYDVKM. CDR3 sequence reads: CASRAGLPYEQYF. Written as DNA, the CDR3 is TGTGCCAGCAGAGCCGGACTACCATACGAGCAGTACTTC.

The rearrangement joins TRBV28 to TRBJ1-2; 7 nucleotides match TRBD1. The J segment lost 10 bases and the V segment lost 4 bases, leaving 3 bases of the junction unmatched. Per germline, CDR1 MDHEN and CDR2 SYDVKM. This CDR3 is 11 amino acids long. CDR3 loop: CASSSGQAYTF. In DNA form, the CDR3 reads TGTGCCAGCAGTTCTGGACAGGCCTACACCTTC.

The rearrangement joins TRBV29-1 to TRBJ1-5, with 9 bases identical to TRBD1. The junction had 8 bases not matched to a gene; V was cut back by 6 bases and J by 5 bases. Germline V gives CDR1 SQVTM, CDR2 ANQGSEA. This CDR3 region has 14 residues. The CDR3 region has the DNA TGCAGCGTGGCGGACAGGGGAATAGATCAGCCCCAGCATTTT. Translating it yields CSVADRGIDQPQHF.

The V and J genes are TRBV5-8 and TRBJ1-1; perhaps TRBD1 as D (5 bases). The CDR3 consists of 13 residues. The germline V gene encodes CDR1 SGHTS and CDR2 YDEGEE. Trimming removed 7 bases at V and 1 base at J, with 11 bases between. CDR3 coding DNA: TGTGCCAGCGGATCGACAGCGAACACTGAAGCTTTCTTT. Translated, it gives CASGSTANTEAFF.

The chain is built from TRBV5-6 and TRBJ2-3, with TRBD2 matching 9 bases. Germline CDR1 and CDR2: SGHDT and YYEEEE. The CDR3 runs 16 residues. Germline trimming cut 1 base from V and 2 bases from J; bases unmatched to any gene: 5. CDR3 residues: CASSLKTSGPTDTQYF. CDR3 DNA sequence: TGTGCCAGCAGCTTGAAGACTAGCGGACCCACAGATACGCAGTATTTT.

This clone was seen just once. V usage is TRBV28 and J usage is TRBJ1-2; D ambiguous. Germline CDR1 reads MDHEN; CDR2 reads SYDVKM. The CDR3 sequence is 16 residues long. V lost 5 bases and J 0 bases, leaving 16 bases between the germline ends. The CDR3 nucleotides read TGTGCCAGCAGTAACGATTTAACCTTATCTAACTATGGCTACACCTTC. Protein product: CASSNDLTLSNYGYTF.

The genes are TRBV6-5 and TRBJ1-4; D call uncertain. Germline lookup yields CDR1 MNHEY and CDR2 SVGAGI. Trimming removed 5 bases from V and 6 bases from J, with 1 base in between. The length of the CDR3 is 10 residues. CDR3 region: CASSHEKLFF. For the CDR3, the DNA is TGTGCCAGCAGTCATGAAAAACTGTTTTTT.

The chain uses TRBV4-1 and TRBJ1-2; 9 bases fit TRBD1. The germline V gene has CDR1 MGHRA and CDR2 YSYEKL. This CDR3 is built from 15 residues. The V segment lost 2 bases and the J segment 3 bases; nucleotides outside the gene matches: 4. As DNA, the CDR3 is TGCGCCAGCAGCCAAACGAGGGACAGGGACTATGGCTACACCTTC. This sequence encodes CASSQTRDRDYGYTF.

V gene TRBV28 combines with J gene TRBJ2-2, with D uncertain. The length of the CDR3 is 12 residues. V lost 6 bases, J lost 2 bases, and 4 bases lay in between. Germline CDR1 and CDR2: MDHEN and SYDVKM. Here the CDR3 DNA reads TGTGCCAGCAGCTATAACACCGGGGAGCTGTTTTTT. Translating it yields CASSYNTGELFF.